The 14 T cell receptor beta chains reported below all come from one sample, sequenced in a study of control samples from healthy donors and cancer patients. Clones were read by immunoSEQ multiplex PCR, and TCRdb kept only the in-frame ones, dropping some. The sample consists of under 450,000 clones, 80% to 95% of them appearing once. What was sequenced was PBMCs. These receptors came from a man in his forties with head and neck cancer.

The chain is built from TRBV28 and TRBJ1-2; no clear D. CDR1 and CDR2 from the germline V gene are MDHEN and SYDVKM. The CDR3 totals 15 residues. The V end was cut by 5 bases, the J end by 4 bases, with 17 bases between. Here the CDR3 reads CASSPATQYFYGYTF. Written as DNA, the CDR3 is TGTGCCAGCAGTCCTGCGACACAGTACTTCTATGGCTACACCTTC.

The V and J genes are TRBV7-9 and TRBJ1-4, with a possible D match to TRBD1 (5 bases). The germline gives CDR1 SEHNR, CDR2 FQNEAQ (reference sequence). CDR3 length: 16 residues. Trimming left V 3 bases short and J 6 bases short, with 17 bases between. For the CDR3, the DNA is TGTGCCAGCAGCTTCGGGACCTTAAATGAGGATGAAAAACTGTTTTTT. Protein: CASSFGTLNEDEKLFF. Variable domain in full (rest from reference TRBV7-9 and TRBJ1-4): DTGVSQNPRHKITKRGQNVTFRCDPISEHNRLYWYRQTLGQGPEFLTYFQNEAQLEKSRLLSDRFSAERPKGSFSTLEIQRTEQGDSAMYLCASSFGTLNEDEKLFFGSGTQLSVL.

In DNA form, the CDR3 reads TGCGCCAGCCCGGGACAGGGGCTTTACTATGGCTACACCTTC. Amino acid sequence: CASPGQGLYYGYTF. V gene TRBV5-1 combines with J gene TRBJ1-2; 10 bases map to TRBD1. J lost 3 bases, V lost 7 bases, and 6 bases had no gene match. Germline assignment: CDR1 SGHRS and CDR2 YFSETQ. CDR3 length equals 14 residues. The full variable domain, rest sourced from reference TRBV5-1 and TRBJ1-2, is KAGVTQTPRYLIKTRGQQVTLSCSPISGHRSVSWYQQTPGQGLQFLFEYFSETQRNKGNFPGRFSGRQFSNSRSEMNVSTLELGDSALYLCASPGQGLYYGYTFGSGTRLTVV.

This chain joins TRBV5-1 and TRBJ2-3, with D unresolved. Germline CDR1 reads SGHRS; CDR2 reads YFSETQ. This CDR3 is built from 16 residues. Deletions cut 4 bases from V and 0 bases from J, with 15 bases between. The DNA for the CDR3 is TGCGCCAGCAGCCCACCGGGCCCCACTAGCACAGATACGCAGTATTTT. As protein: CASSPPGPTSTDTQYF. The full variable domain, rest sourced from reference TRBV5-1 and TRBJ2-3, is KAGVTQTPRYLIKTRGQQVTLSCSPISGHRSVSWYQQTPGQGLQFLFEYFSETQRNKGNFPGRFSGRQFSNSRSEMNVSTLELGDSALYLCASSPPGPTSTDTQYFGPGTRLTVL.

The chain links TRBV5-4 to TRBJ2-7, with 8 bases matching TRBD2. Looked up from germline, CDR1 is SGHNT and CDR2 is YYREEE (reference sequence). This CDR3 spans 15 amino acids. The trim removed 4 bases at V and 2 bases at J, leaving 8 bases unmatched. CDR3 region: CASSLDAGGAYEQYF. CDR3 DNA sequence: TGTGCCAGCAGCCTGGATGCCGGGGGGGCCTACGAGCAGTACTTC.

V is TRBV19 and J is TRBJ1-5; TRBD1 might be the D (6 bases). This CDR3 contains 15 residues. V dropped 5 bases and J dropped 0 bases, with 11 bases sitting between them. CDR1 is LNHDA, CDR2 SQIVND, per germline (reference sequence). The CDR3 nucleotides read TGTGCCAGTAGTGTCAGGGGTCTTAGCAATCAGCCCCAGCATTTT. This sequence encodes CASSVRGLSNQPQHF.

The rearrangement joins TRBV18 to TRBJ2-2; 7 positions match TRBD1. The V gene's germline CDR1 is KGHSH and CDR2 LQKENI. V was clipped by 0 bases and J by 2 bases; unmatched bases: 3. This CDR3 spans 16 amino acids. The CDR3 nucleotides read TGTGCCAGCTCACCACCGGGGACAGCTAACACCGGGGAGCTGTTTTTT. As protein: CASSPPGTANTGELFF.

This clone appeared once. The chain uses TRBV7-3 and TRBJ1-2; possibly TRBD1 for D (5 bases). The CDR3 contains 18 residues. Germline CDR1 SGHTA, CDR2 FQGTGA. Trimming pared 4 bases from V and 2 bases from J, leaving 23 bases between. The CDR3 nucleotides are TGTGCCAGCAGCTCATGGGGCGACGGCCTTTACCCAAACTATGGCTACACCTTC. It is translated as CASSSWGDGLYPNYGYTF. Full variable domain (remainder filled in from reference TRBV7-3 and TRBJ1-2): GAGVSQTPSNKVTEKGKYVELRCDPISGHTALYWYRQSLGQGPEFLIYFQGTGAADDSGLPNDRFFAVRPEGSVSTLKIQRTERGDSAVYLCASSSWGDGLYPNYGYTFGSGTRLTVV.

This chain links TRBV10-3 with TRBJ1-5; D possibly corresponds to TRBD1 (5 bases). The V gene lost 2 bases and the J gene lost 6 bases, with 8 bases spanning the gap. Per germline, CDR1 ENHRY and CDR2 SYGVKD. The CDR3 loop spans 13 amino acids. The CDR3 here is CAISEDRVQPQHF. The CDR3 DNA sequence: TGTGCCATCAGTGAGGACAGAGTTCAGCCCCAGCATTTT.

CDR3 sequence (DNA): TGTGCCAGCAGCCGGAAGACAGGGGGGAGCGAGCAGTACTTC. Translation: CASSRKTGGSEQYF. V usage is TRBV14 and J usage is TRBJ2-7; 9 bases are shared with TRBD1. After removal of 4 bases from V and 6 bases from J, the junction contained 7 bases not matched to a gene. From germline, CDR1 is SGHDN and CDR2 FVKESK. The CDR3 extends over 14 amino acids.

The chain joins TRBV6-1 to TRBJ1-3; 8 bases are a match to TRBD1. The germline V gene has CDR1 MNHNS and CDR2 SASEGT. The trim removed 3 bases at V and 5 bases at J, leaving 3 bases unmatched. This CDR3 is 14 amino acids long. The CDR3 loop is CASSDRGRRNTIYF. The CDR3 coding sequence is TGTGCCAGCAGTGACAGGGGGCGCAGAAACACCATATATTTT.

This clone was seen just once. The chain has TRBV7-8 and TRBJ2-7; perhaps TRBD2 as D (5 bases). The CDR3 runs 13 residues. Germline CDR1 and CDR2: SGHVS and FQNEAQ. Trimming removed 10 bases at V and 3 bases at J, with 16 bases between. The CDR3 region has the DNA TGTGCCACCACCGAGGGCTGGGTCTACGAGCAGTACTTC. It translates to CATTEGWVYEQYF.

This clone was seen only a few times. V is TRBV7-9 and J is TRBJ2-6; the D gene is possibly TRBD1 (5 bases). There are 15 residues in the CDR3. Germline CDR1 SEHNR, CDR2 FQNEAQ (reference sequence). The V end lost 6 bases, the J end lost 0 bases, and 9 bases lay between the germline ends. The chain's CDR3 is CASSSRDSGANVLTF. CDR3 sequence (DNA): TGTGCCAGCAGTTCCAGGGACTCTGGGGCCAACGTCCTGACTTTC.

The chain uses TRBV27 and TRBJ2-1; 7 bases line up with TRBD2. Germline CDR1 is MNHEY and CDR2 is SMNVEV (reference sequence). V lost 2 bases to trimming and J lost 0 bases; unmatched junction nucleotides: 13. This CDR3 has 19 residues. DNA for the CDR3: TGTGCCAGCAGTTTAATTTTTCGTTTGGGCGGGAGCTCCTACAATGAGCAGTTCTTC. This codes for CASSLIFRLGGSSYNEQFF.